A single sample is the source of the 31 T cell receptor beta chains below, sequenced in a study of OX40 agonist ivuxolimab in advanced cancers. Clones were sequenced by immunoSEQ multiplex PCR, and TCRdb holds only the in-frame ones, with some missing. The sample yields 68,000 or so clones, roughly 80% seen once. Here the sequenced sample was CD4+ or CD8+ T cells sorted from blood, taken in a trial of the OX40 agonist ivuxolimab. These receptor sequences come from an adult with an advanced solid tumor such as melanoma, head and neck, liver or kidney cancer.

V gene TRBV18 combines with J gene TRBJ2-7, with 7 bases aligning to TRBD1. V lost 8 bases, J lost 2 bases, and 12 bases stayed unmatched. The CDR3 runs to 15 residues. CDR1 and CDR2 (germline): KGHSH, LQKENI. CDR3 residues: CASPASQGRTYEQYF. The CDR3 region has the DNA TGTGCCAGCCCAGCGTCACAGGGGCGAACCTACGAGCAGTACTTC.

The chain has TRBV4-2 and TRBJ1-2, with D possibly matching TRBD1 (5 bases). Germline assignment: CDR1 LGHNA and CDR2 YNFKEQ. The CDR3 sequence is 16 residues long. Trimming removed 4 bases from V and 8 bases from J, with 23 bases in between. CDR3: CASSLRDPGQARGYTF. The CDR3 bases are TGTGCCAGCAGCCTCAGAGATCCGGGGCAGGCGAGGGGCTACACCTTC.

This chain links TRBV5-8 with TRBJ1-1, with D perhaps TRBD1 (5 bases). The CDR3 is made up of 16 amino acids. V lost 3 bases to trimming and J lost 0 bases, with 15 bases between them. In germline, CDR1 is SGHTS, CDR2 YDEGEE. CDR3 bases: TGTGCCAGCAGCTCCGGAGGGGACTTCATGAACACTGAAGCTTTCTTT. Amino acid sequence: CASSSGGDFMNTEAFF.

V gene TRBV5-1 combines with J gene TRBJ1-6, with 7 bases that match TRBD1. J gave up 8 bases and V 5 bases, and 10 bases lay outside the gene matches. Germline V gene lookup returns CDR1 SGHRS and CDR2 YFSETQ. The CDR3 extends over 15 amino acids. The CDR3 DNA is TGCGCCAGCAGTTGGACCGGGACAGCTGATTCACCCCTCCACTTT. It yields the protein CASSWTGTADSPLHF.

This chain connects TRBV4-3 to TRBJ2-3; maybe TRBD2 (6 bases). V gave up 0 bases and J gave up 9 bases, with 7 bases separating them. CDR3 size: 12 residues. Germline loops: CDR1 LGHNA, CDR2 YSLEER. The CDR3 DNA sequence: TGCGCCAGCAGCCAAGAGGGAGGAACGCAGTATTTT. Its protein is CASSQEGGTQYF.

This chain uses TRBV6-6 with TRBJ1-1; D gene ambiguous. V was clipped by 6 bases and J by 1 base, with 18 bases between them. The germline CDR1 and CDR2 sequences are MNHNY and SVGAGI (reference sequence). The CDR3 has 16 residues. The CDR3 sequence: CASSHYLGRPNTEAFF. The DNA of the CDR3 is TGTGCCAGCAGCCACTACCTCGGCCGACCGAACACTGAAGCTTTCTTT.

The chain employs TRBV5-4 and TRBJ1-1, with TRBD1 as a possible D gene (5 bases). Germline V gene data show CDR1 as SGHNT and CDR2 as YYREEE (reference sequence). The V and J ends lost 2 bases and 7 bases respectively, with 9 bases between them. The CDR3 extends over 12 amino acids. The chain's CDR3 is CASSFGDGEAFF. In DNA form, the CDR3 reads TGTGCCAGCAGCTTCGGGGACGGTGAAGCTTTCTTT.

The chain recombines TRBV7-9 with TRBJ1-2; possibly TRBD1 for D (5 bases). CDR1 is SEHNR and CDR2 is FQNEAQ in the germline V gene (reference sequence). The CDR3 extends over 14 amino acids. The V gene lost 0 bases and the J gene lost 4 bases, with 9 bases spanning the gap. The CDR3 coding sequence is TGTGCCAGCAGCTTAGCCGGGACCATCTATGGCTACACCTTC. Encoded protein: CASSLAGTIYGYTF.

This chain links TRBV27 with TRBJ1-6; D remains ambiguous. Germline V CDR1 and CDR2: MNHEY, SMNVEV (reference sequence). This CDR3 contains 12 residues. The V end was cut by 1 base, the J end by 6 bases, with 1 base between. This CDR3 is CASSLFNSPLHF. CDR3 DNA sequence: TGTGCCAGCAGTTTATTTAATTCACCCCTCCACTTT.

The chain uses TRBV6-1 and TRBJ2-7; D not resolved. Germline V lookup: CDR1 MNHNS, CDR2 SASEGT. Trimming stripped 4 bases from V and 3 bases from J, with 10 bases between. The length of the CDR3 is 13 residues. The DNA for the CDR3 is TGTGCCAGCAGTGTAGCCAGCATCTACGAGCAGTACGTC. Protein product: CASSVASIYEQYV.

This chain links TRBV7-1 with TRBJ1-5; D is ambiguous. TRBV7-1 carries the ORF label, with uncertain function. CDR3 size: 14 residues. Deletions cut 4 bases from V and 9 bases from J, with 16 bases between. The CDR3 region is CASSLVAAGGPQHF. The CDR3 DNA follows: TGTGCCAGCAGCTTAGTTGCAGCCGGAGGGCCCCAGCATTTT.

The gene calls are TRBV2 and TRBJ1-6; D might be TRBD1 (6 bases). Trimming took off 7 bases at V and 9 bases at J, with 10 bases between the two ends. The germline gives CDR1 SNHLY, CDR2 FYNNEI. The CDR3 extends over 12 amino acids. CDR3: CASTQGGSPLHF. CDR3 in DNA: TGTGCCAGCACACAGGGCGGTTCACCCCTCCACTTT.

In this sample, this clone turned up once. This rearrangement joins TRBV7-2 to TRBJ2-5; D may correspond to TRBD1 or TRBD2 (5 bases each). Germline V gives CDR1 SGHTA, CDR2 FQGNSA. V shed 1 base and J shed 2 bases, with 14 bases lying between them. The CDR3 consists of 16 residues. The CDR3 DNA is TGTGCCAGCAGCTTAGTCGGGACGGACAAGCAAGAGACCCAGTACTTC. It is translated as CASSLVGTDKQETQYF.

The rearrangement uses TRBV6-5 and TRBJ2-2; D not resolved. V lost 6 bases and J 0 bases, leaving 11 bases between the germline ends. CDR1 is MNHEY, CDR2 SVGAGI, per germline. CDR3 length equals 15 residues. The CDR3, as DNA: TGTGCCAGCAGGATCAGCCCGGCGAACACCGGGGAGCTGTTTTTT. Amino acids: CASRISPANTGELFF.

The CDR3 sequence: CARGTEQFF. Written as DNA, the CDR3 is TGTGCCAGGGGGACTGAGCAGTTCTTC. J is TRBJ2-1 and V is TRBV7-5. TRBV7-5 represents a pseudogene. The CDR3 is 9 amino acids.

This sequence joins TRBV9 and TRBJ1-5; D is ambiguous. This CDR3 contains 15 residues. V lost 4 bases, J lost 2 bases, and 13 bases lay in between. Germline CDR1 reads SGDLS; CDR2 reads YYNGEE. The DNA of the CDR3 is TGTGCCAGCAGCCCCCATGGGGAAGGCAATCAGCCCCAGCATTTT. Amino acid sequence: CASSPHGEGNQPQHF.

The V call is TRBV19, the J call TRBJ1-5; possible D gene TRBD1, 5 bases. V lost 7 bases to trimming and J lost 6 bases, with 34 bases between them. The length of the CDR3 is 20 residues. Germline values: CDR1 LNHDA, CDR2 SQIVND (reference sequence). The CDR3 is CASNLFLTEDAMGVGQPQHF. CDR3 bases: TGTGCCAGTAATCTTTTTTTAACAGAGGATGCAATGGGGGTCGGTCAGCCCCAGCATTTT.

This rearrangement joins TRBV10-2 to TRBJ1-2, with D tentatively TRBD1 (6 bases). V was clipped by 10 bases and J by 0 bases, with 18 bases between them. CDR3 length: 15 amino acids. CDR1 and CDR2 from the germline V gene are WSHSY and SAAADI. The CDR3 reads CAIRQARGSNYGYTF. The CDR3 DNA reads TGCGCCATCAGACAGGCGAGGGGATCTAACTATGGCTACACCTTC.

This clone was observed a single time. The junction departs from germline at one end; a sequencing error may be responsible. The gene calls are TRBV30 and TRBJ1-2; a possible D gene is TRBD1 (6 bases). The CDR3 is 13 amino acids. Germline V gene lookup returns CDR1 GTSNPN and CDR2 SVGIG (reference sequence). CDR3 protein: CALSQGSLYGYTF. The CDR3 nucleotides read TGTGCCTTGAGTCAGGGGTCCCTCTATGGCTACACCTTC.

J is TRBJ2-2 and V is TRBV4-2; D unclear. Germline V lookup: CDR1 LGHNA, CDR2 YNFKEQ. With 1 base removed from V and 6 bases from J, the gap between germline ends came to 0 bases. The CDR3 spans 11 residues. The CDR3 loop is CASSQAGELFF. CDR3 nucleotides: TGTGCCAGCAGCCAAGCCGGGGAGCTGTTTTTT.

The chain combines TRBV28 with TRBJ2-5, with D perhaps being TRBD1 or TRBD2 (6 bases each). The CDR3 has 14 residues. Germline CDR1 MDHEN, CDR2 SYDVKM. Trimming shortened V by 6 bases and J by 5 bases, and 16 bases separated the two germline ends. The CDR3 spells CASSVGGLGETQYF. The CDR3 DNA reads as TGTGCCAGCAGCGTAGGGGGGCTCGGGGAGACCCAGTACTTC.

The chain is built from TRBV18 and TRBJ1-5; D remains ambiguous. CDR3 length equals 14 residues. Per germline, CDR1 KGHSH and CDR2 LQKENI. Between the trimmed V and J ends, which lost 4 bases and 5 bases, there was a span of 12 bases. The CDR3 DNA reads TGTGCCAGCTCACGGTCGGGGATGGATCAGCCCCAGCATTTT. This encodes CASSRSGMDQPQHF. Looking up the rest from reference TRBV18 and TRBJ1-5 gives the full variable domain: NAGVMQNPRHLVRRRGQEARLRCSPMKGHSHVYWYRQLPEEGLKFMVYLQKENIIDESGMPKERFSAEFPKEGPSILRIQQVVRGDSAAYFCASSRSGMDQPQHFGDGTRLSIL.

The V gene is TRBV12-2, the J gene TRBJ1-4; TRBD1, the table's D call, lacks a check against the DNA. TRBV12-2 is a known pseudogene. The CDR3 is 15 amino acids. In nucleotides, the CDR3 is TGTGCAAGTCGCCCGGGGACAGGGGATAGTGAAAAACTGTTTTTT. Translating it yields CASRPGTGDSEKLFF.

Only a few counts were recorded for this clone. V gene TRBV13 combines with J gene TRBJ2-3; TRBD2 matches 16 bases. Germline CDR1 reads PRHDT; CDR2 reads FYEKMQ (reference sequence). V shed 4 bases, J shed 6 bases, and the junction held 4 bases outside the gene matches. CDR3 length: 16 amino acids. CDR3 amino acids: CASSSGLAGGPDTQYF. The CDR3 bases are TGTGCCAGCAGCTCGGGACTAGCGGGAGGGCCGGATACGCAGTATTTT.

This clone was observed once. This sequence joins TRBV7-9 and TRBJ2-7; D possibly corresponds to TRBD1 (5 bases). Germline V gives CDR1 SEHNR, CDR2 FQNEAQ (reference sequence). This CDR3 region has 16 residues. Trimming shortened V by 5 bases and J by 4 bases, and 21 bases separated the two germline ends. The CDR3 nucleotides read TGTGCCAGCAGCCCCTGGGTGGGGCCTCAATTTTACGAGCAGTACTTC. This codes for CASSPWVGPQFYEQYF.

V usage is TRBV29-1 and J usage is TRBJ2-1, with D hard to call. This CDR3 has 10 amino acids. CDR1 and CDR2 from the germline V gene are SQVTM and ANQGSEA. V was clipped by 4 bases and J by 8 bases, with 6 bases between them. The CDR3 DNA reads TGCAGCGTTGGATCCGATGAGCAGTTCTTC. It translates to CSVGSDEQFF.

J is TRBJ2-1 and V is TRBV10-3; 10 bases align to TRBD2. V trimming: 4 bases; J trimming: 4 bases; junction bases outside the gene matches: 1. The CDR3 totals 14 residues. Germline CDR1 reads ENHRY; CDR2 reads SYGVKD. The CDR3 DNA sequence: TGTGCCATCAGTGCTAGCGGGGGTTACAATGAGCAGTTCTTC. Its translation: CAISASGGYNEQFF.

V and J are TRBV4-2 and TRBJ2-7; D perhaps matches TRBD2 (5 bases). This CDR3 contains 15 residues. Trimming cost V 0 bases and J 2 bases, with 11 bases left between them. Germline CDR1 and CDR2: LGHNA and YNFKEQ. CDR3 region: CASSQDSEGPYEQYF. The CDR3 DNA reads TGTGCCAGCAGCCAAGATAGCGAGGGCCCCTACGAGCAGTACTTC.

The J gene is TRBJ2-2, the V gene TRBV2; perhaps TRBD2 as D (6 bases). The CDR3 is 15 amino acids. Trimming stripped 1 base from V and 6 bases from J, with 12 bases between. Germline-derived CDR1 and CDR2 are SNHLY and FYNNEI. In DNA, the CDR3 is TGTGCCAGCAGTGAAGGGTCGGGACTTTCCGGGGAGCTGTTTTTT. The encoded protein is CASSEGSGLSGELFF.

The genes are TRBV5-4 and TRBJ2-6, with D possibly being TRBD1 (6 bases). CDR1 and CDR2 (germline): SGHNT, YYREEE (reference sequence). Deletions cut 0 bases from V and 4 bases from J, with 11 bases between. The CDR3 runs 16 residues. Here the CDR3 DNA reads TGTGCCAGCAGCTTGGAGGGGGTGAGAGGGGCCAACGTCCTGACTTTC. Its translation: CASSLEGVRGANVLTF.

In this sample, this clone turned up once. V is TRBV5-4 and J is TRBJ2-2, with D possibly being TRBD1 (6 bases). Germline V gene lookup returns CDR1 SGHNT and CDR2 YYREEE (reference sequence). This CDR3 spans 16 amino acids. The V end lost 0 bases, the J end lost 5 bases, and 14 bases lay between the germline ends. CDR3 sequence: CASSLAKQGRTGELFF. For the CDR3, the DNA is TGTGCCAGCAGCTTGGCAAAACAGGGCCGGACCGGGGAGCTGTTTTTT.